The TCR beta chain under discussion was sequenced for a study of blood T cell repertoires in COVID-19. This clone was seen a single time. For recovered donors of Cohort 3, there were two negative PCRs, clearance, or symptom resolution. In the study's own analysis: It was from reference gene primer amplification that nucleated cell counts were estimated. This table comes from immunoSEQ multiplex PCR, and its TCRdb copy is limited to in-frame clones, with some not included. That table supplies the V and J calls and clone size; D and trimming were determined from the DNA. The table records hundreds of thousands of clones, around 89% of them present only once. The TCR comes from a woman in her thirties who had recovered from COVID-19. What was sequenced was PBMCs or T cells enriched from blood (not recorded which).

CDR3 DNA sequence: TGTGCCACCTCAAGCGGGACCTACAATGAGCAGTTCTTC. As protein: CATSSGTYNEQFF. The V gene is TRBV19, the J gene TRBJ2-1; the match to TRBD2 covers 7 bases. Trimming at V came to 10 bases and at J to 2 bases, leaving 5 bases not matched to a gene. The CDR3 runs to 13 residues. CDR1 is LNHDA, CDR2 SQIVND, per germline (reference sequence).